This TCR beta chain was retrieved from a study of T cell responses to AZD1222 COVID-19 vaccine. To note about this clone: Its antigen is still unknown.

The CDR3 runs 14 residues. V shed 5 bases and J shed 3 bases, with 14 bases lying between them. The germline gives CDR1 MNHEY, CDR2 SMNVEV (reference sequence). Study-wide results and limits: Unmutated variant regions are reportedly targeted by nearly half of spike-specific TCRs.

Assay used: immunoSEQ multiplex PCR; TCRdb lists only in-frame clones, some missing. The table has under 110,000 clones, 75% to 90% seen once. The chain couples TRBV27 to TRBJ2-7; D is unclear. The sample was peripheral blood, taken on day 0 of AZD1222 vaccination. The sequence derives from an adult in good health. CDR3 nucleotide sequence: TGTGCCAGCAGTGTAAACCTTGCCAGCTACGAGCAGTACTTC. Its protein is CASSVNLASYEQYF.